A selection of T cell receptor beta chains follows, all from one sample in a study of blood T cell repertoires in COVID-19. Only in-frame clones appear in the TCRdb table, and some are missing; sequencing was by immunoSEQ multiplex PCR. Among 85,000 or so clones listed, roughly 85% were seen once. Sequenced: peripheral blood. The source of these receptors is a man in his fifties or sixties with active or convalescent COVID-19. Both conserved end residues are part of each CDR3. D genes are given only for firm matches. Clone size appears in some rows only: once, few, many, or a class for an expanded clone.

cdr3_nt: TGTGCCAGCAGTTCTATAGACAGGGAGGATCAGCCCCAGCATTTT
cdr3_aa: CASSSIDREDQPQHF
v_call: TRBV28
j_call: TRBJ1-5
d_call: TRBD1
clone_size: -

cdr3_nt: TGTGCCAGCAATAATTGGGGGCCTGACGGCTACACCTTC
cdr3_aa: CASNNWGPDGYTF
v_call: TRBV6-5
j_call: TRBJ1-2
d_call: -
clone_size: -

cdr3_nt: TGTGCCAGCAGCCAAGACTTACTAGCCAAAAACATTCAGTACTTC
cdr3_aa: CASSQDLLAKNIQYF
v_call: TRBV3-1/TRBV3-2
j_call: TRBJ2-4
d_call: -
clone_size: -

cdr3_nt: TGCGCCAGCAGACCGGGACAGGGACCCACCGGGGAGCTGTTTTTT
cdr3_aa: CASRPGQGPTGELFF
v_call: TRBV4-3
j_call: TRBJ2-2
d_call: TRBD1
clone_size: -

cdr3_nt: TGTGCCAGCAGCATTGGCGGGACTGGACCCTACGAGCAGTACTTC
cdr3_aa: CASSIGGTGPYEQYF
v_call: TRBV7-2
j_call: TRBJ2-7
d_call: -
clone_size: once

cdr3_nt: TGTGCCAGCAGCCCATCCGTATGGGCGGGGATAAAAGAGACCCAGTACTTC
cdr3_aa: CASSPSVWAGIKETQYF
v_call: TRBV3-1/TRBV3-2
j_call: TRBJ2-5
d_call: -
clone_size: -

cdr3_nt: TGTGCCAGTAGCCAGGGGGCTACTGAGACCCAGTACTTC
cdr3_aa: CASSQGATETQYF
v_call: TRBV19
j_call: TRBJ2-5
d_call: TRBD1
clone_size: -

cdr3_nt: TGTGCCAGCAGCAGCGAGAGGGAGACCCAGTACTTC
cdr3_aa: CASSSERETQYF
v_call: TRBV5-5
j_call: TRBJ2-5
d_call: -
clone_size: -

cdr3_nt: TGTGCCAGCAGCCCCCGGACAGGGGGTGAGGGGCTTGAAAAACTGTTTTTT
cdr3_aa: CASSPRTGGEGLEKLFF
v_call: TRBV4-2
j_call: TRBJ1-4
d_call: TRBD1
clone_size: -

cdr3_nt: TGTGCCAGCAGCTTACAGGGGGCGAATTCACCCCTCCACTTT
cdr3_aa: CASSLQGANSPLHF
v_call: TRBV5-4
j_call: TRBJ1-6
d_call: TRBD1
clone_size: -

cdr3_nt: TGTGCCAGCTCACCATTAAACAGGGGGCTCGGCACCGGGGAGCTGTTTTTT
cdr3_aa: CASSPLNRGLGTGELFF
v_call: TRBV18
j_call: TRBJ2-2
d_call: TRBD1
clone_size: -

cdr3_nt: TGCAGTGCTAGTCTAGCTCCAGAGACCCAGTACTTC
cdr3_aa: CSASLAPETQYF
v_call: TRBV20-1
j_call: TRBJ2-5
d_call: -
clone_size: -

cdr3_nt: TGCAGCGTAGCGGGGGACAGGGGCCTTAATGAAAAACTGTTTTTT
cdr3_aa: CSVAGDRGLNEKLFF
v_call: TRBV29-1
j_call: TRBJ1-4
d_call: TRBD1
clone_size: -

cdr3_nt: TGCAGCGTTGACCAACAGGGGGCTCGAGAGACCCAGTACTTC
cdr3_aa: CSVDQQGARETQYF
v_call: TRBV29-1
j_call: TRBJ2-5
d_call: TRBD1
clone_size: -

cdr3_nt: TGTGCCAGCAGTAGGACAGGGGCCGGCATCGGGGAGCTGTTTTTT
cdr3_aa: CASSRTGAGIGELFF
v_call: TRBV27
j_call: TRBJ2-2
d_call: TRBD1
clone_size: -

cdr3_nt: TGTGCCAGCAGCGCAACCGGGACAGGGGTCTCCTACGAGCAGTACTTC
cdr3_aa: CASSATGTGVSYEQYF
v_call: TRBV13
j_call: TRBJ2-7
d_call: TRBD1
clone_size: -

cdr3_nt: TGCAGCGTAGGCAGGGCCGAATCTGGAAACACCATATATTTT
cdr3_aa: CSVGRAESGNTIYF
v_call: TRBV29-1
j_call: TRBJ1-3
d_call: -
clone_size: -

cdr3_nt: TGTGCCAGCAGCTTGGGAGGGGTTACTGAAGCTTTCTTT
cdr3_aa: CASSLGGVTEAFF
v_call: TRBV11-2
j_call: TRBJ1-1
d_call: -
clone_size: -

cdr3_nt: TGTGCCAGCAGTTTCGACAGTAACTATGGCTACACCTTC
cdr3_aa: CASSFDSNYGYTF
v_call: TRBV27
j_call: TRBJ1-2
d_call: -
clone_size: -

cdr3_nt: TGTGCCAGCGTCCCTGGGGGCACCACCGGGGAGCTGTTTTTT
cdr3_aa: CASVPGGTTGELFF
v_call: TRBV6-5
j_call: TRBJ2-2
d_call: -
clone_size: -

cdr3_nt: TGTGCCAGCAGTTTAGTATGGGCCGATACGCAGTATTTT
cdr3_aa: CASSLVWADTQYF
v_call: TRBV27
j_call: TRBJ2-3
d_call: -
clone_size: -

cdr3_nt: TGTGCCAGTAGTATAACAACGCCAGGCTCCGGGGAGCTGTTTTTT
cdr3_aa: CASSITTPGSGELFF
v_call: TRBV19
j_call: TRBJ2-2
d_call: -
clone_size: -

cdr3_nt: TGTGCCAGCAGTTTCGGCGGGGGGGCGCACGGCTATGGCTACACCTTC
cdr3_aa: CASSFGGGAHGYGYTF
v_call: TRBV6-5
j_call: TRBJ1-2
d_call: -
clone_size: -

cdr3_nt: TGTGCCAGCAGGGGACAGGCCAACTCTGGAAACACCATATATTTT
cdr3_aa: CASRGQANSGNTIYF
v_call: TRBV6-5
j_call: TRBJ1-3
d_call: TRBD1
clone_size: -

cdr3_nt: TGTGCCAGCAGTTACCTAGGGGTGGACTACAATGAGCAGTTCTTC
cdr3_aa: CASSYLGVDYNEQFF
v_call: TRBV6-2/TRBV6-3
j_call: TRBJ2-1
d_call: -
clone_size: -

cdr3_nt: TGTGCCAGCACTCGACGGGAGGGCGGGGAGCTGTTTTTT
cdr3_aa: CASTRREGGELFF
v_call: TRBV6-5
j_call: TRBJ2-2
d_call: TRBD2
clone_size: -

cdr3_nt: TGTGCCAGCAGCTTGTTGACAGGGCTTTCCTATGGCTACACCTTC
cdr3_aa: CASSLLTGLSYGYTF
v_call: TRBV5-4
j_call: TRBJ1-2
d_call: TRBD1
clone_size: -

cdr3_nt: TGTGCCAGCAGTGACCGGGACAGGGGGCTTAATGAGCAGTTCTTC
cdr3_aa: CASSDRDRGLNEQFF
v_call: TRBV6-1
j_call: TRBJ2-1
d_call: TRBD1
clone_size: -

cdr3_nt: TGTGCCATCGCTCCCGCGGGGGAGCGCGCAGATACGCAGTATTTT
cdr3_aa: CAIAPAGERADTQYF
v_call: TRBV10-3
j_call: TRBJ2-3
d_call: TRBD2
clone_size: -

cdr3_nt: TGTGCCAGCAGCTTCCTTATGACTAGCGGGATCGGGTACGAGCAGTACTTC
cdr3_aa: CASSFLMTSGIGYEQYF
v_call: TRBV11-2
j_call: TRBJ2-7
d_call: TRBD2
clone_size: -

cdr3_nt: TGTGCCAGCAGCTTAGATCTAGGAAACACCATATATTTT
cdr3_aa: CASSLDLGNTIYF
v_call: TRBV11-2
j_call: TRBJ1-3
d_call: -
clone_size: few

cdr3_nt: TGTGCCAGTAGTGCGGACAGATCTCCTTTGGTATATGGCTACACCTTC
cdr3_aa: CASSADRSPLVYGYTF
v_call: TRBV19
j_call: TRBJ1-2
d_call: -
clone_size: -

cdr3_nt: TGTGCCAGCACCGAACTCACGACACGTCCGAGGCAGTTCTTC
cdr3_aa: CASTELTTRPRQFF
v_call: TRBV2
j_call: TRBJ2-1
d_call: -
clone_size: -

cdr3_nt: TGTGCCAGCAGGGGAGGAGATACGCAGTATTTT
cdr3_aa: CASRGGDTQYF
v_call: TRBV3-1/TRBV3-2
j_call: TRBJ2-3
d_call: -
clone_size: -

cdr3_nt: TGTGCCAGCTCACCAGGCAGGGGTTATGCCGGGGAGCTGTTTTTT
cdr3_aa: CASSPGRGYAGELFF
v_call: TRBV18
j_call: TRBJ2-2
d_call: -
clone_size: -

cdr3_nt: TGTGCCAGCAGCCTGATGGGACAGTTCAATGAAAAACTGTTTTTT
cdr3_aa: CASSLMGQFNEKLFF
v_call: TRBV2
j_call: TRBJ1-4
d_call: TRBD1
clone_size: -

cdr3_nt: TGTGCCAGTAGGGGACAGGAGGGGATTGGTTCACCCCTCCACTTT
cdr3_aa: CASRGQEGIGSPLHF
v_call: TRBV19
j_call: TRBJ1-6
d_call: TRBD1
clone_size: -

cdr3_nt: TGTGCCACCAGTGAAGGGGGTAGGACAAAGGCAGTTCAGCCCCAGCATTTT
cdr3_aa: CATSEGGRTKAVQPQHF
v_call: TRBV24-1
j_call: TRBJ1-5
d_call: -
clone_size: -

cdr3_nt: TGTGCCACCAGCAGAGAAGCCGGGGGGCCCCACAATGAGCAGTTCTTC
cdr3_aa: CATSREAGGPHNEQFF
v_call: TRBV15
j_call: TRBJ2-1
d_call: -
clone_size: -

cdr3_nt: TGTGCCAGCAGCTTAGGGGGACAGGGGGCGCATTCCTTCTTC
cdr3_aa: CASSLGGQGAHSFF
v_call: TRBV11-2
j_call: TRBJ2-1
d_call: TRBD1
clone_size: -

cdr3_nt: TGTGCCAGCAGGGCCTCTGGAAACACCATATATTTT
cdr3_aa: CASRASGNTIYF
v_call: TRBV28
j_call: TRBJ1-3
d_call: -
clone_size: -

cdr3_nt: TGTGCCAGCAGCGTCCGAGACAGGGCCCATGGCTACACCTTC
cdr3_aa: CASSVRDRAHGYTF
v_call: TRBV9
j_call: TRBJ1-2
d_call: TRBD1
clone_size: -

cdr3_nt: TGTGCCAGCAGCCAAGATCCTAGCGGGAGGGCCAAGTTCTTC
cdr3_aa: CASSQDPSGRAKFF
v_call: TRBV3-1/TRBV3-2
j_call: TRBJ2-1
d_call: TRBD2
clone_size: -

cdr3_nt: TGCAGCGTTGAAGGGGACGCGGGGGGGCCCACAGATACGCAGTATTTT
cdr3_aa: CSVEGDAGGPTDTQYF
v_call: TRBV29-1
j_call: TRBJ2-3
d_call: TRBD2
clone_size: -

cdr3_nt: TGCAGCGCCCTGCGCCCTAGCGGAGAGACCCAGTACTTC
cdr3_aa: CSALRPSGETQYF
v_call: TRBV29-1
j_call: TRBJ2-5
d_call: TRBD2
clone_size: once